These 22 T cell receptor beta chains originate from one sample sequenced in a study of T-cell reconstitution after alpha-beta-depleted transplantation in children. Unique molecular identifiers were incorporated when the TCRbeta library was constructed. TCRdb redid the calling of the PCR reads with MiXCR, one entry per CDR3 protein. The data show around 530,000 distinct CDR3 sequences, with 32% seen just once and around 2.3% held by the top ten. Source: PBMCs from the stem cell graft donor, taken from the stem cell graft. Receptors originate from a human donor who donated a stem cell graft to a child with aplastic anemia.

The V gene is TRBV6-1, the J gene TRBJ2-7; 10 bases are shared with TRBD1. Germline loops: CDR1 MNHNS, CDR2 SASEGT. The CDR3 is 13 amino acids. After removal of 4 bases from V and 6 bases from J, the junction contained 3 bases not matched to a gene. DNA of the CDR3: TGTGCCAGCAGTGGACAGGGGGCTGGCGAGCAGTACGTC. Protein sequence: CASSGQGAGEQYV.

The CDR3 here is CASGPLAGGYNEQFF. The CDR3 region has the DNA TGTGCCAGCGGCCCCCTAGCGGGAGGCTACAATGAGCAGTTCTTC. The rearrangement links TRBV6-1 to TRBJ2-1, with 11 bases that match TRBD2. Germline V gives CDR1 MNHNS, CDR2 SASEGT. The CDR3 spans 15 residues. The ends lost 8 bases at V and 3 bases at J; junction bases unmatched: 6.

The rearrangement joins TRBV5-1 to TRBJ2-3; 7 bases map to TRBD2. V dropped 0 bases and J dropped 6; count of bases not matched to a gene: 4. This CDR3 contains 14 residues. From germline, CDR1 is SGHRS and CDR2 YFSETQ. CDR3 in amino acids: CASSLEAAGDTQYF. Here the CDR3 DNA reads TGCGCCAGCAGCTTGGAGGCAGCGGGGGATACGCAGTATTTT.

The V call is TRBV7-2, the J call TRBJ1-4; D unresolved. Germline loops: CDR1 SGHTA, CDR2 FQGNSA. The CDR3 has 13 amino acids. V was pared by 6 bases and J by 8 bases, with 13 bases between. CDR3 DNA: TGTGCCAGCAGAGGGCCGACGGGGGAAAAACTGTTTTTT. It encodes CASRGPTGEKLFF.

The sample holds a few counts of this clonotype. CDR3 DNA sequence: TGTGCCAGCAGAGGGACAGGGGGAAATGAAAAACTGTTTTTT. The encoded protein is CASRGTGGNEKLFF. The rearrangement links TRBV12-3 or TRBV12-4 to TRBJ1-4; TRBD1 aligns across 11 bases. The CDR3 loop spans 14 amino acids. J gave up 5 bases and V 6 bases, and 2 bases lay outside the gene matches.

The gene calls are TRBV5-6 and TRBJ2-3; 10 positions match TRBD1. The CDR3 consists of 17 residues. CDR1 is SGHDT and CDR2 is YYEEEE in the germline V gene. The V and J ends lost 1 base and 2 bases, in that order; junction bases with no gene match: 7. CDR3 region: CASSLHRDRGFTDTQYF. DNA of the CDR3: TGTGCCAGCAGCTTGCACCGGGACAGGGGATTCACAGATACGCAGTATTTT.

This clonotype was observed a handful of times. This chain joins TRBV7-9 and TRBJ2-1, with 10 bases fitting TRBD2. V dropped 5 bases and J dropped 5; count of bases not matched to a gene: 9. Per germline, CDR1 SEHNR and CDR2 FQNEAQ (reference sequence). The CDR3 totals 16 residues. The CDR3 DNA reads TGTGCCAGCAGCCGACCCCTAGCGGGAGTAGACAATGAGCAGTTCTTC. It specifies CASSRPLAGVDNEQFF. The full variable domain, in which reference TRBV7-9 and TRBJ2-1 provide the parts outside the CDR3, is DTGVSQNPRHKITKRGQNVTFRCDPISEHNRLYWYRQTLGQGPEFLTYFQNEAQLEKSRLLSDRFSAERPKGSFSTLEIQRTEQGDSAMYLCASSRPLAGVDNEQFFGPGTRLTVL.

The sample holds a few counts of this clonotype. The genes are TRBV20-1 and TRBJ2-3; 9 bases are a match to TRBD2. After removal of 3 bases from V and 0 bases from J, the junction contained 10 bases not matched to a gene. Germline V gene lookup returns CDR1 DFQATT and CDR2 SNEGSKA (reference sequence). CDR3 length: 17 residues. Here the CDR3 reads CSASSSGARGSTDTQYF. The CDR3 coding sequence is TGCAGTGCTAGTTCTAGCGGGGCCAGGGGTAGCACAGATACGCAGTATTTT.

There are a few counts of this clonotype. The V gene is TRBV7-2, the J gene TRBJ2-7, with 7 bases lining up with TRBD1. Germline V CDR1 and CDR2: SGHTA, FQGNSA. The CDR3 length is 14 residues. The V gene end was trimmed by 3 bases and the J gene end by 2 bases; junction bases not matched to a gene: 4. CDR3 in DNA: TGTGCCAGCAGCTTTCAAGGGGGCGCCTACGAGCAGTACGTC. This sequence encodes CASSFQGGAYEQYV.

The chain uses TRBV3-1 and TRBJ1-1, with D unresolved. CDR1 is LGHDT and CDR2 is YNNKEL in the germline V gene (reference sequence). V shed 0 bases and J shed 11 bases, with 10 bases lying between them. This CDR3 contains 12 residues. CDR3 sequence reads: CASSQDRFKAFF. In nucleotides, the CDR3 is TGTGCCAGCAGCCAAGACAGGTTTAAGGCTTTCTTT.

This clonotype was counted ten times or more. This chain connects TRBV20-1 to TRBJ1-5, with D tentatively TRBD1 (5 bases). Germline V lookup: CDR1 DFQATT, CDR2 SNEGSKA (reference sequence). V lost 3 bases and J lost 0, with 12 bases in between. The CDR3 runs 15 residues. This chain's CDR3 is CSASRDGDSNQPQHF. As DNA, the CDR3 is TGCAGTGCTAGCCGGGACGGTGATAGCAATCAGCCCCAGCATTTT.

This clonotype was detected a few times. The chain employs TRBV20-1 and TRBJ2-1, with no clear D. CDR1 and CDR2 from the germline V gene are DFQATT and SNEGSKA (reference sequence). V was pared by 3 bases and J by 3 bases, with 6 bases between. CDR3 length: 12 amino acids. CDR3 in DNA: TGCAGTGCTAGGCAGTTCTACAATGAGCAGTTCTTC. Its protein is CSARQFYNEQFF.

The chain recombines TRBV4-2 with TRBJ1-5; 10 positions agree with TRBD1. There are 15 residues in the CDR3. The trim removed 1 base at V and 5 bases at J, leaving 2 bases unmatched. The V gene's germline CDR1 is LGHNA and CDR2 YNFKEQ. DNA of the CDR3: TGTGCCAGCAGCCAAGGAGGACAGGGGGATCAGCCCCAGCATTTT. This codes for CASSQGGQGDQPQHF.

The chain employs TRBV20-1 and TRBJ1-5; D might be TRBD1 (6 bases). The CDR3 totals 13 residues. Germline values: CDR1 DFQATT, CDR2 SNEGSKA (reference sequence). V was cut by 5 bases and J by 2 bases, with 10 bases left in between. CDR3 nucleotides: TGCAGTGCTTCGACAGGCCGCAATCAGCCCCAGCATTTT. Residues: CSASTGRNQPQHF.

The J gene is TRBJ2-5, the V gene TRBV9; D not certain. The V and J ends lost 2 bases and 3 bases respectively, with 8 bases between them. Germline V gene sequence: CDR1 SGDLS, CDR2 YYNGEE. This CDR3 contains 13 residues. The CDR3 spells CASSVHDEETQYF. CDR3 DNA sequence: TGTGCCAGCAGCGTTCACGACGAAGAGACCCAGTACTTC.

The V and J genes are TRBV12-5 and TRBJ2-1; D may be TRBD1 (6 bases). Trimming pared 3 bases from V and 6 bases from J, leaving 15 bases between. Germline V gene lookup returns CDR1 LGHNT and CDR2 FRNRAP. The CDR3 is made up of 15 amino acids. The CDR3 DNA sequence: TGTGCTAGTGGTTTTCTAACAGGGACCCCCAATGAGCAGTTCTTC. It specifies CASGFLTGTPNEQFF.

The genes are TRBV20-1 and TRBJ1-3; D unclear. The V gene lost 6 bases and the J gene lost 0 bases, with 6 bases spanning the gap. The CDR3 spans 12 residues. CDR1 and CDR2 (germline): DFQATT, SNEGSKA (reference sequence). In DNA form, the CDR3 reads TGCAGTGCAGACGGCTCTGGAAACACCATATATTTT. Its protein product is CSADGSGNTIYF.

This clonotype was counted a few times. This chain connects TRBV6-5 to TRBJ1-2, with a possible D match to TRBD1 (6 bases). Germline CDR1 MNHEY, CDR2 SVGAGI. Trimming took off 2 bases at V and 8 bases at J, with 12 bases between the two ends. The CDR3 runs to 13 residues. CDR3 sequence: CASSYTGIGGYTF. CDR3 sequence (DNA): TGTGCCAGCAGTTACACAGGGATTGGAGGCTACACCTTC.

The chain joins TRBV20-1 to TRBJ1-1; TRBD1 is a possible D gene (6 bases). Trimming removed 4 bases at V and 1 base at J, with 16 bases between. CDR1 DFQATT and CDR2 SNEGSKA come from the germline V gene (reference sequence). This CDR3 spans 15 amino acids. CDR3 nucleotide sequence: TGCAGTGCTAAGGGGGGACTATACGGGAACACTGAAGCTTTCTTT. It codes for CSAKGGLYGNTEAFF.

The table lists this clonotype with many counts. CDR3 DNA: TGTGCCACCAGGGATGGAGGGGCTGGGGCCAACGTCCTGACTTTC. It specifies CATRDGGAGANVLTF. J is TRBJ2-6 and V is TRBV24-1; a weak D match, TRBD2 (6 bases). The germline V gene encodes CDR1 KGHDR and CDR2 SFDVKD. With 7 bases removed from V and 2 bases from J, the gap between germline ends came to 11 bases. This CDR3 has 15 residues.

The chain uses TRBV29-1 and TRBJ1-3; D is uncertain. Per germline, CDR1 SQVTM and CDR2 ANQGSEA. The CDR3 spans 12 residues. V was pared by 4 bases and J by 0 bases, with 4 bases between. CDR3 loop: CSVALSGNTIYF. The CDR3 region has the DNA TGCAGCGTTGCGCTCTCTGGAAACACCATATATTTT.

V usage is TRBV25-1 and J usage is TRBJ2-5, with TRBD2 identical over 16 bases. V gave up 3 bases and J gave up 4 bases; unmatched junction bases: 5. This CDR3 is built from 17 residues. CDR1 is MGHDK and CDR2 is SYGVNS in the germline V gene. Written as DNA, the CDR3 is TGTGCCAGCAGTGATGGGACTAGCGGGAGGGCGCCAGAGACCCAGTACTTC. It is translated as CASSDGTSGRAPETQYF.